This passage covers 6 T cell receptor beta chains from one sample sequenced in a study of cytotoxic CD8 clonotypes in ibrutinib-treated CLL. This table comes from immunoSEQ multiplex PCR, and its TCRdb copy is limited to in-frame clones, with some not included. The sample carries some 300,000 clones, about 77% recorded once. The sample in question was PBMCs, obtained before ibrutinib treatment. These receptors all stem from a human donor with chronic lymphocytic leukemia.

The rearrangement uses TRBV4-3 and TRBJ1-2; a possible D gene is TRBD1 (5 bases). Germline CDR1 LGHNA, CDR2 YSLEER. The CDR3 extends over 15 amino acids. V was pared by 3 bases and J by 1 base, with 12 bases between. CDR3 loop: CASSQEGRSNYGYTF. DNA for the CDR3: TGCGCCAGCAGCCAGGAGGGACGCAGTAACTATGGCTACACCTTC.

This sequence joins TRBV18 and TRBJ1-1, with a tentative D call TRBD1 (5 bases). Germline V lookup: CDR1 KGHSH, CDR2 LQKENI. V lost 6 bases and J 1 base, leaving 18 bases between the germline ends. CDR3 length: 16 residues. CDR3 in DNA: TGTGCCAGCTCCCCGCGGACACAAGGCGAGAACACTGAAGCTTTCTTT. It specifies CASSPRTQGENTEAFF.

The chain carries TRBV7-2 and TRBJ2-7; tentative D call: TRBD1 (6 bases). This CDR3 comprises 12 residues. Germline V lookup: CDR1 SGHTA, CDR2 FQGNSA. V shed 8 bases and J shed 3 bases, with 11 bases lying between them. The CDR3 DNA reads TGTGCCAGCCGGGACACTGGCTACGAGCAGTACTTC. Translation: CASRDTGYEQYF.

The chain is built from TRBV10-1 and TRBJ2-3; D possibly corresponds to TRBD1 (6 bases). Trimming removed 4 bases at V and 5 bases at J, with 16 bases between. Germline V CDR1 and CDR2: WNHNN, SYGVQD (reference sequence). The CDR3 sequence is 15 residues long. CDR3 DNA: TGCGCCAGCAGTGTTCCAGGGGCCTCACAAGATACGCAGTATTTT. Translation gives CASSVPGASQDTQYF.

V and J are TRBV7-9 and TRBJ2-3; 9 bases are a match to TRBD2. The germline V gene has CDR1 SEHNR and CDR2 FQNEAQ (reference sequence). V shed 6 bases and J 3 bases; nucleotides not matched to a gene: 7. The CDR3 covers 15 residues. This chain's CDR3 is CASRPPGLATDTQYF. CDR3 sequence (DNA): TGTGCCAGCAGGCCACCGGGACTAGCTACAGATACGCAGTATTTT.

The chain is built from TRBV5-1 and TRBJ2-2; D remains ambiguous. From germline, CDR1 is SGHRS and CDR2 YFSETQ. The CDR3 is 15 residues long. The ends were cut back, 2 bases at V and 0 bases at J, with 8 bases in the middle. CDR3 region: CASSFSTPNTGELFF. The CDR3 coding sequence is TGCGCCAGCAGCTTCAGCACACCGAACACCGGGGAGCTGTTTTTT.